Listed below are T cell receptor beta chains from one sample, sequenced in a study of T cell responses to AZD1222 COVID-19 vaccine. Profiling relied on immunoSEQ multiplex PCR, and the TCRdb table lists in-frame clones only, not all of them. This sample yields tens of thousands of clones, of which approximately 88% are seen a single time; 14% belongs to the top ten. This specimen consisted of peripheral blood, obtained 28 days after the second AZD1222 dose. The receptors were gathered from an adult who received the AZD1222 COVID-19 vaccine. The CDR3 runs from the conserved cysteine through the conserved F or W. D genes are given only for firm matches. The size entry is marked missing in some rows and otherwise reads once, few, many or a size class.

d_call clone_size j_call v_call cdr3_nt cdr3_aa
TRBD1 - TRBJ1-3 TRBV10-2 TGCGCCAGCGGCAGGGGGCTAGACGGAAACACCATATATTTT CASGRGLDGNTIYF
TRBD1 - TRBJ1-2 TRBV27 TGTGCCAGCAGTTTGGGACAGACGTATGGCTACACCTTC CASSLGQTYGYTF
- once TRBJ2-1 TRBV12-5 TGTGCTTCCACCGGGTCTTGGAATGAGCAGTTCTTC CASTGSWNEQFF
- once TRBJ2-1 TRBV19 TGTGCCAGTTATAGCCCCCGGAACAATGAGCAGTTCTTC CASYSPRNNEQFF
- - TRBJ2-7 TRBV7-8 TGTGCCAGCAGCCCGGGACGTCTGGTCTACGAGCAGTACTTC CASSPGRLVYEQYF
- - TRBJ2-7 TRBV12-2 TGTGCAAGTCGCTATCCTCCAGGAGGGGGTAGCTCCTACGAGCAGTACTTC CASRYPPGGGSSYEQYF
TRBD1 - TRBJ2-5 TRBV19 TGTGCCAGTAGTCGATTAGGACAGGGCGAGACCCAGTACTTC CASSRLGQGETQYF
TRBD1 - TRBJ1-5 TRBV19 TGTGCCAGTAGTATAGCGTCTTGGGGGCAGGGGGCCCTAGATCAGCCCCAGCATTTT CASSIASWGQGALDQPQHF
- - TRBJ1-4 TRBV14 TGTGCCAGCAGCCAGGTGCCGTTTGCAACTAATGAAAAACTGTTTTTT CASSQVPFATNEKLFF
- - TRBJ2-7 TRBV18 TGTGCCAGCTCGCCCCAGGGGGGGCACGAGCAGTACTTC CASSPQGGHEQYF
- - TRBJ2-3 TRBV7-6 TGTGCCAGCAGCTTAGTTGGTCCGGGGGTGAGCACAGATACGCAGTATTTT CASSLVGPGVSTDTQYF
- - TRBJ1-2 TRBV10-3 TGTGCCATCACCGCCAAAGCAGGAAACTATGGCTACACCTTC CAITAKAGNYGYTF
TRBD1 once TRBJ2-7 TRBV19 TGTGCCAGTAGTAGCAACGGACAGGCATTCTCCTACGAGCAGTACTTC CASSSNGQAFSYEQYF
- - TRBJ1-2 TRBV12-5 TGTGCTAGTGGTCAGGGAAACTATGGCTACACCTTC CASGQGNYGYTF
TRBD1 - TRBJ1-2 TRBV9 TGTGCCAGCAGCGTTGGGCAGGGGGGCGGCTACACCTTC CASSVGQGGGYTF
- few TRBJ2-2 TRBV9 TGTGCCAGCAGCGTAGGTGAATCCGGGGAGCTGTTTTTT CASSVGESGELFF
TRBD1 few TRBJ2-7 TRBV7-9 TGTGCCAGCAGCTTAGCCGGGACAGCGGCGTACGAGCAGTACTTC CASSLAGTAAYEQYF
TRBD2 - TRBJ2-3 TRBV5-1 TGCGCCAGCAGCTCGGCTAGCGGGGGTCCTGGAGATACGCAGTATTTT CASSSASGGPGDTQYF
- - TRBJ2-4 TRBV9 TGTGCCAGCAGCGTAGGCGACAGCAAAAACATTCAGTACTTC CASSVGDSKNIQYF
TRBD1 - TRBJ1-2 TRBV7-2 TGTGCCAGCAGCTCCGGGACAGGGAGCTATGGCTACACCTTC CASSSGTGSYGYTF
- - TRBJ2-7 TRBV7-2 TGTGCCAGCAGCCACAGACCTAGCTACGAGCAGTACTTC CASSHRPSYEQYF
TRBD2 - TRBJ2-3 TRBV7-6 TGTGCCAGCAGCCTTAGCGGGGGGGCTTATGATACGCAGTATTTT CASSLSGGAYDTQYF
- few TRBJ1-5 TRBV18 TGTGCCAGCTCACCAAACCTGGGTGGGCCCGTTCAGCCCCAGCATTTT CASSPNLGGPVQPQHF
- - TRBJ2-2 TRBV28 TGTGCCAGCACTACCCCCCAGGGGGGCGGTACCGGGGAGCTGTTTTTT CASTTPQGGGTGELFF
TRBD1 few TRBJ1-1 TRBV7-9 TGTGCCAGCAGAACACAGGGGGCGAGGACTGAAGCTTTCTTT CASRTQGARTEAFF
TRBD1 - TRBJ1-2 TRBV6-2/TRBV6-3 TGTGCCAGCAGACCTTCGGGACAGGGGGCGATTGGCTACACCTTC CASRPSGQGAIGYTF
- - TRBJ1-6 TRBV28 TGTGCCAGCAGCACGGGAGGGTCGTACAATTCACCCCTCCACTTT CASSTGGSYNSPLHF
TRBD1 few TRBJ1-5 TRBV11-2 TGTGCCAGCAGCTACGGACAGGGGAAGACCCAGCATTTT CASSYGQGKTQHF